Following are 10 T cell receptor beta chains from one sample sequenced in a study of OX40 agonist ivuxolimab in advanced cancers. Here immunoSEQ multiplex PCR was the method, and the copy in TCRdb shows in-frame clones only, minus some. In the table there are around 70,000 clones, 65% to 90% of which are singletons. The source was CD4+ or CD8+ T cells sorted from blood, collected in a trial of the OX40 agonist ivuxolimab. These receptors originate from an adult with an advanced solid tumor such as melanoma, head and neck, liver or kidney cancer.

V and J are TRBV11-2 and TRBJ2-7; no clear D gene. The V gene lost 1 base and the J gene lost 2 bases, with 6 bases spanning the gap. Germline V CDR1 and CDR2: SGHAT, FQNNGV. The CDR3 runs to 13 residues. In DNA form, the CDR3 reads TGTGCCAGCAGCTTAGGGGAAGCCTACGAGCAGTACTTC. Protein sequence: CASSLGEAYEQYF.

This chain links TRBV7-9 with TRBJ1-2, with 7 bases that match TRBD1. Germline assignment: CDR1 SEHNR and CDR2 FQNEAQ (reference sequence). The CDR3 totals 15 residues. J lost 8 bases, V lost 5 bases, and 14 bases had no gene match. CDR3 region: CASSNHAATGTGYTF. CDR3 DNA: TGTGCCAGCAGCAACCATGCGGCGACAGGGACCGGCTACACCTTC.

Regarding this clone: Other nucleotide sequences in the sample specify the same CDR3. This sequence joins TRBV29-1 and TRBJ2-5; D perhaps matches TRBD2 (5 bases). V lost 6 bases and J lost 0, with 11 bases in between. Germline CDR1 is SQVTM and CDR2 is ANQGSEA. The CDR3 runs to 13 residues. CDR3 coding DNA: TGCAGCGTATTGGGAGCGGACCAAGAGACCCAGTACTTC. Translated: CSVLGADQETQYF.

This rearrangement joins TRBV4-2 to TRBJ2-4; tentatively, D is TRBD1 (6 bases). V lost 2 bases to trimming and J lost 0 bases, with 14 bases between them. The germline V gene has CDR1 LGHNA and CDR2 YNFKEQ. This CDR3 contains 17 residues. The CDR3 region has the DNA TGTGCCAGCAGCCAAAAGACAGGAGCTCTAGCCAAAAACATTCAGTACTTC. It encodes CASSQKTGALAKNIQYF.

The chain uses TRBV6-5 and TRBJ2-7; D is undetermined. Trimming pared 4 bases from V and 3 bases from J, leaving 13 bases between. In germline, CDR1 is MNHEY, CDR2 SVGAGI. The CDR3 consists of 14 residues. In DNA form, the CDR3 reads TGTGCCAGCAGTTGGGCAGCTACTTACTACGAGCAGTACTTC. Translation: CASSWAATYYEQYF.

This chain links TRBV6-5 with TRBJ2-7, with unresolved D. This CDR3 has 14 amino acids. The germline V gene encodes CDR1 MNHEY and CDR2 SVGAGI. The ends were cut back, 1 base at V and 0 bases at J, with 7 bases in the middle. CDR3 protein: CASSYYTSSYEQYF. CDR3 DNA: TGTGCCAGCAGTTACTATACGAGCTCCTACGAGCAGTACTTC.

The rearrangement joins TRBV4-1 to TRBJ2-4, with D perhaps TRBD1 (5 bases). The CDR3 loop spans 17 amino acids. V lost 4 bases and J 1 base, leaving 17 bases between the germline ends. In germline, CDR1 is MGHRA, CDR2 YSYEKL. CDR3 protein: CASSPQGLGSAKNIQYF. The CDR3 DNA reads TGCGCCAGCAGCCCCCAGGGTTTGGGTTCCGCCAAAAACATTCAGTACTTC.

The chain links TRBV27 to TRBJ1-1; possible D gene TRBD1, 6 bases. CDR1 is MNHEY, CDR2 SMNVEV, per germline (reference sequence). This CDR3 has 15 amino acids. The ends were cut back, 4 bases at V and 5 bases at J, with 17 bases in the middle. The chain's CDR3 is CASSSYPTGRTEAFF. As DNA, the CDR3 is TGTGCCAGCAGTTCATACCCCACAGGGAGAACTGAAGCTTTCTTT.

The chain couples TRBV4-3 to TRBJ1-2; D unclear. Germline V gene lookup returns CDR1 LGHNA and CDR2 YSLEER. This CDR3 spans 15 amino acids. The V end was cut by 1 base, the J end by 3 bases, with 12 bases between. The CDR3 here is CASSQVIFGDYGYTF. CDR3 nucleotide sequence: TGCGCCAGCAGCCAAGTGATCTTTGGGGACTATGGCTACACCTTC.

V gene TRBV7-2 combines with J gene TRBJ1-1, with TRBD1 as a possible D gene (6 bases). Trimming shortened V by 3 bases and J by 4 bases, and 12 bases separated the two germline ends. This CDR3 comprises 14 residues. CDR1 is SGHTA, CDR2 FQGNSA, per germline. CDR3: CASSFTGSGTEAFF. CDR3 nucleotide sequence: TGTGCCAGCAGCTTCACAGGGTCGGGCACTGAAGCTTTCTTT.